These 7 T cell receptor beta chains came from one sample sequenced in a study of regulatory T cells in long-lasting Graves disease. Construction of the TCR beta libraries employed iRepertoire HTBI primers in conjunction with Arm-PCR of CDR3 regions. TCRdb re-derived calls from the multiplex PCR reads in MiXCR, one entry per CDR3 protein. The table records roughly 560,000 distinct CDR3 sequences, 9.5% to 15% of them present only once. The time point: newly diagnosed GD, antithyroid drugs for less than 3 months. Generation of the TCR library employed RNA extracted from PBMCs. This sample also belongs to another study, concerning T cells in Graves' hyperthyroidism and ophthalmopathy.

Material: peripheral blood mononuclear cells (PBMCs), obtained at new diagnosis, from a patient treated with antithyroid drugs. The receptors shown here come from a young woman with Graves disease.

This clonotype was found many times. V is TRBV10-3 and J is TRBJ2-3; 7 positions match TRBD1. V lost 2 bases, J lost 1 base, and 0 bases stayed unmatched. This CDR3 is built from 14 residues. Germline CDR1 reads ENHRY; CDR2 reads SYGVKD. The CDR3 nucleotides are TGTGCCATCAGTGAGGGGACAGGCACAGATACGCAGTATTTT. Amino acids: CAISEGTGTDTQYF.

The rearrangement joins TRBV12-3 or TRBV12-4 to TRBJ1-5, with 7 bases that match TRBD1. With V trimmed by 5 bases and J by 2 bases, 6 bases remained unmatched. The CDR3 runs 15 residues. CDR3 in DNA: TGTGCCAGCAGTCGGGACAGTCTTGGCAATCAGCCCCAGCATTTT. Its protein is CASSRDSLGNQPQHF.

The table lists this clonotype with many counts. The rearrangement links TRBV2 to TRBJ1-5; tentatively, D is TRBD1 (5 bases). V was pared by 6 bases and J by 3 bases, with 15 bases between. Germline lookup yields CDR1 SNHLY and CDR2 FYNNEI. The CDR3 runs 15 residues. The CDR3 region has the DNA TGTGCCAGCAGCAGGAGGGACTCGACCAATCAGCCCCAGCATTTT. It specifies CASSRRDSTNQPQHF.

This clonotype was counted many times. The chain recombines TRBV6-1 with TRBJ1-5; 9 nucleotides line up with TRBD1. Germline lookup yields CDR1 MNHNS and CDR2 SASEGT. There are 16 residues in the CDR3. Trimming removed 5 bases from V and 2 bases from J; junction bases left unmatched: 7. As DNA, the CDR3 is TGTGCCAGCAGTCACGGGACAGGGAGAGGCAATCAGCCCCAGCATTTT. Amino acids: CASSHGTGRGNQPQHF.

The J gene is TRBJ2-1, the V gene TRBV7-2; 9 bases fit TRBD2. The DNA end favors TRBJ2-5, so the J call may be wrong. Germline values: CDR1 SGHTA, CDR2 FQGNSA. The CDR3 is 17 amino acids. The chain's CDR3 is CASSLGIGGRAPETQYF. Here the CDR3 DNA reads TGTGCCAGCAGCTTAGGGATTGGCGGGAGGGCCCCGGAGACCCAGTACTTC.

This clonotype was detected many times. This chain uses TRBV28 with TRBJ1-5, with D unresolved. CDR3 length: 12 amino acids. The germline V gene encodes CDR1 MDHEN and CDR2 SYDVKM. V was trimmed by 7 bases and J by 4 bases, leaving 8 bases between them. CDR3 sequence (DNA): TGTGCCAGCACAGCGCTTAATCAGCCCCAGCATTTT. This encodes CASTALNQPQHF.

This clonotype was seen at least ten times. The rearrangement uses TRBV2 and TRBJ1-2; 9 bases line up with TRBD1. Germline CDR1 is SNHLY and CDR2 is FYNNEI. V shed 6 bases, J shed 8 bases, and the junction held 7 bases outside the gene matches. The CDR3 extends over 13 amino acids. CDR3 sequence (DNA): TGTGCCAGCAGCTTGGACAGGGGTGGAGGCTACACCTTC. Translating it yields CASSLDRGGGYTF.